This TCR beta chain was retrieved from a study of long-term antiretroviral therapy in people with HIV. The assay, immunoSEQ v3.0, was run at survey level. The protocol was immunoSEQ multiplex PCR, while the TCRdb copy is restricted to in-frame clones and leaves out a portion. The sample includes under 20,000 clones, approximately 83% seen only once; the top ten take around 9.9%. V lost 7 bases to trimming and J lost 0 bases, with 18 bases between them. Germline V CDR1 and CDR2: LNHDA, SQIVND (reference sequence). This CDR3 has 17 amino acids. The chain joins TRBV19 to TRBJ2-2; maybe TRBD2 (6 bases). The material was unsorted PBMCs, obtained 0.5 years before starting antiretroviral therapy. The TCR was taken from a man aged 18 to 29 with HIV. The CDR3 spells CASTPSGTSANTGELFF. In DNA form, the CDR3 reads TGTGCCAGTACCCCCTCAGGGACTTCCGCGAACACCGGGGAGCTGTTTTTT.